This T cell receptor (beta chain) was sequenced for a study of CD4 and CD8 cells across lung adenocarcinoma regions (dated 2018 in TCRdb). In the study overall: To look at intratumor heterogeneity in the T cell receptor repertoire, the study compared tumor centers against tumor margins.

About this clonotype itself: Its antigen remains unidentified. No much larger clonotype is one base removed from it; base qualities were not supplied.

Library construction relied on PCR. Sequencing was performed on a HiSeq X Ten. Through fastp at Q25 and MiXCR, TCRdb rebuilt clones from the public reads, retaining in-frame beta chains. Rows matching on CDR3 protein sequence are summarized as one entry with the most common DNA and genes. The sample includes about 5,500 distinct CDR3 sequences, with 50% observed a single time. The ten largest account for approximately 20% of the sample. Trimming takes 0 bases from V and 7 bases from J, and the germline ends sit 7 bases apart. The germline V gene gives CDR1 as MGHRA and CDR2 as YSYEKL. The CDR3 goes from the cysteine to the phenylalanine over 13 residues. The retained sequence is limited to the CDR3, 39 bases, with the frame set at the first base. Donors were patients with localized lung adenocarcinoma, a subtype of non-small cell lung cancer. The samples were taken from the margins of localized lung adenocarcinomas. CD4+ T cells from tumor tissue were profiled separately from CD8+ T cells for TCR repertoire analysis.

The V and J genes are TRBV4-1 and TRBJ2-1, with the D gene too uncertain to name. This TCR was recovered from a male donor with lung adenocarcinoma. The CD4 and CD8 labels of this study may be unreliable. Sequenced material: CD4+ T cells from the margin of a lung tumor. Per the publication, the cell subset or site label means: tumor margin region. The nucleotides read TGCGCCAGCAGCCAAGATCAGCATAATGAGCAGTTCTTC. Its protein reads: CASSQDQHNEQFF.